The 8 T cell receptor beta chains presented below share a single source sample, sequenced in a study of identical twins. TCRdb re-called the 5' RACE reads through MiXCR, storing one row per CDR3 protein. The sample holds roughly 250,000 distinct CDR3 sequences, more than 12% seen once. The sample consisted of memory (CD45RO+) T cells sorted from blood. The receptor set was obtained from a woman aged 18-29 years in good health.

This clonotype was detected only a few times. V is TRBV4-1 and J is TRBJ2-7; D possibly corresponds to TRBD1 (5 bases). The CDR3 is made up of 16 amino acids. Deletions cut 1 base from V and 2 bases from J, with 15 bases between. The germline V gene has CDR1 MGHRA and CDR2 YSYEKL. CDR3 nucleotide sequence: TGCGCCAGCAGCCAAGGGCCCGGTGGGGCCACCTACGAGCAGTACTTC. It codes for CASSQGPGGATYEQYF.

The V call is TRBV12-3 or TRBV12-4, the J call TRBJ2-3, with TRBD2 identical over 8 bases. CDR3 length: 14 residues. V gave up 3 bases and J gave up 5 bases; unmatched junction bases: 4. CDR3 nucleotide sequence: TGTGCCAGCAGTTTGCGGGAGGCCGGAGATACGCAGTATTTT. It is translated as CASSLREAGDTQYF.

This clonotype has a handful of counts. V usage is TRBV11-2 and J usage is TRBJ2-3; TRBD2 matches at 9 bases. There are 17 residues in the CDR3. The trim removed 0 bases at V and 4 bases at J, leaving 8 bases unmatched. CDR1 and CDR2 (germline): SGHAT, FQNNGV. The CDR3 is CASSLDPEREDPDTQYF. For the CDR3, the DNA is TGTGCCAGCAGCTTAGATCCTGAGCGGGAGGATCCAGATACGCAGTATTTT.

This clonotype came up a few times. The chain employs TRBV6-5 and TRBJ2-5; tentatively, D is TRBD1 (6 bases). The germline CDR1 and CDR2 sequences are MNHEY and SVGAGI. V lost 2 bases and J 6 bases, leaving 13 bases between the germline ends. The CDR3 runs to 14 residues. Written as DNA, the CDR3 is TGTGCCAGCAGTTACGGGGGCGCGAGTCAGACCCAGTACTTC. This sequence encodes CASSYGGASQTQYF.

V usage is TRBV10-3 and J usage is TRBJ2-2; 7 bases match TRBD1. The CDR3 is 18 amino acids. Germline V gene data show CDR1 as ENHRY and CDR2 as SYGVKD. Trimming cost V 5 bases and J 2 bases; bases outside gene matches: 14. CDR3 sequence: CAISFAFLGTANTGELFF. The CDR3 DNA follows: TGTGCCATCAGTTTTGCGTTTCTCGGGACAGCTAACACCGGGGAGCTGTTTTTT.

V gene TRBV4-1 combines with J gene TRBJ2-7; weak D call: TRBD1 (6 bases). The germline V gene encodes CDR1 MGHRA and CDR2 YSYEKL. CDR3 size: 15 residues. Trimming cost V 0 bases and J 6 bases, with 15 bases left between them. CDR3 DNA sequence: TGCGCCAGCAGCCAAGATTCGCAGGGGTTGGGCGAGCAGTACTTC. It encodes CASSQDSQGLGEQYF.

The chain is built from TRBV12-3 or TRBV12-4 and TRBJ2-1, with D perhaps matching TRBD2 (6 bases). This CDR3 is built from 17 residues. V was cut by 3 bases and J by 3 bases, with 18 bases left in between. The chain's CDR3 is CASSFGPYTEGYNEQFF. The CDR3 bases are TGTGCCAGCAGTTTCGGGCCTTATACGGAGGGCTACAATGAGCAGTTCTTC.

The genes are TRBV9 and TRBJ1-6, with D perhaps TRBD1 (5 bases). This CDR3 has 14 residues. Germline CDR1 reads SGDLS; CDR2 reads YYNGEE. V was clipped by 2 bases and J by 8 bases, with 11 bases between them. Written as DNA, the CDR3 is TGTGCCAGCAGCGTGGGGGGAAACGATTCACCCCTCCACTTT. It specifies CASSVGGNDSPLHF.